This T cell receptor beta chain came from a study of molecular identifiers for immune sequencing clone quantification. Concerning this clonotype: A much larger clone is a single base away; this may be a read error.

The CDR3 has 13 residues. With 7 bases removed from V and 4 bases from J, the gap between germline ends came to 10 bases. A CD8+CD4-CCR7+CD45RA+ phenotype served as the sorting definition for naive CD8 T cells. TCRdb passed the PCR reads through MiXCR, listing each CDR3 protein once. In the table there are approximately 590,000 distinct CDR3 sequences, about 25% of which are singletons. The genes are TRBV12-3 or TRBV12-4 and TRBJ2-2; possibly TRBD1 for D (5 bases). This TCR was recovered from a human donor in good health. Some libraries in this study had Jurkat cell RNA spiked in. Sequencing was done on a sample of naive CD8+ T cells from blood, with Jurkat cell RNA spiked in. Documented subset: FACS-sorted CD8+CD4-CCR7+CD45RA+ naive T cells. This chain's CDR3 is CASTPQGTGELFF. In DNA form, the CDR3 reads TGTGCCAGCACCCCGCAGGGCACCGGGGAGCTGTTTTTT.